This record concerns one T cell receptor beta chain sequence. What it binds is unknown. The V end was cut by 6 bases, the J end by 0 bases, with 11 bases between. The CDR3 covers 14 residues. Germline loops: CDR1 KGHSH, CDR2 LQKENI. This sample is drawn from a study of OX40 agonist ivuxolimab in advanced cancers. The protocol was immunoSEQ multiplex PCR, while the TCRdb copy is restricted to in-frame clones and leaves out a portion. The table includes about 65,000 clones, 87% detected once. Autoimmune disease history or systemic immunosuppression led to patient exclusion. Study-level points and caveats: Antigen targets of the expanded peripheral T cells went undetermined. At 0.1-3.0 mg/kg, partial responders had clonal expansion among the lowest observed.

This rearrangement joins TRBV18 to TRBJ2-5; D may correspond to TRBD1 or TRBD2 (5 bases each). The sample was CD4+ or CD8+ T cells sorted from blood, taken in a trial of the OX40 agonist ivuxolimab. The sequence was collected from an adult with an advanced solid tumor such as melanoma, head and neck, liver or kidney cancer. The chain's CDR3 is CASSRGGNQETQYF. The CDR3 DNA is TGTGCCAGCTCCCGGGGCGGTAACCAAGAGACCCAGTACTTC.